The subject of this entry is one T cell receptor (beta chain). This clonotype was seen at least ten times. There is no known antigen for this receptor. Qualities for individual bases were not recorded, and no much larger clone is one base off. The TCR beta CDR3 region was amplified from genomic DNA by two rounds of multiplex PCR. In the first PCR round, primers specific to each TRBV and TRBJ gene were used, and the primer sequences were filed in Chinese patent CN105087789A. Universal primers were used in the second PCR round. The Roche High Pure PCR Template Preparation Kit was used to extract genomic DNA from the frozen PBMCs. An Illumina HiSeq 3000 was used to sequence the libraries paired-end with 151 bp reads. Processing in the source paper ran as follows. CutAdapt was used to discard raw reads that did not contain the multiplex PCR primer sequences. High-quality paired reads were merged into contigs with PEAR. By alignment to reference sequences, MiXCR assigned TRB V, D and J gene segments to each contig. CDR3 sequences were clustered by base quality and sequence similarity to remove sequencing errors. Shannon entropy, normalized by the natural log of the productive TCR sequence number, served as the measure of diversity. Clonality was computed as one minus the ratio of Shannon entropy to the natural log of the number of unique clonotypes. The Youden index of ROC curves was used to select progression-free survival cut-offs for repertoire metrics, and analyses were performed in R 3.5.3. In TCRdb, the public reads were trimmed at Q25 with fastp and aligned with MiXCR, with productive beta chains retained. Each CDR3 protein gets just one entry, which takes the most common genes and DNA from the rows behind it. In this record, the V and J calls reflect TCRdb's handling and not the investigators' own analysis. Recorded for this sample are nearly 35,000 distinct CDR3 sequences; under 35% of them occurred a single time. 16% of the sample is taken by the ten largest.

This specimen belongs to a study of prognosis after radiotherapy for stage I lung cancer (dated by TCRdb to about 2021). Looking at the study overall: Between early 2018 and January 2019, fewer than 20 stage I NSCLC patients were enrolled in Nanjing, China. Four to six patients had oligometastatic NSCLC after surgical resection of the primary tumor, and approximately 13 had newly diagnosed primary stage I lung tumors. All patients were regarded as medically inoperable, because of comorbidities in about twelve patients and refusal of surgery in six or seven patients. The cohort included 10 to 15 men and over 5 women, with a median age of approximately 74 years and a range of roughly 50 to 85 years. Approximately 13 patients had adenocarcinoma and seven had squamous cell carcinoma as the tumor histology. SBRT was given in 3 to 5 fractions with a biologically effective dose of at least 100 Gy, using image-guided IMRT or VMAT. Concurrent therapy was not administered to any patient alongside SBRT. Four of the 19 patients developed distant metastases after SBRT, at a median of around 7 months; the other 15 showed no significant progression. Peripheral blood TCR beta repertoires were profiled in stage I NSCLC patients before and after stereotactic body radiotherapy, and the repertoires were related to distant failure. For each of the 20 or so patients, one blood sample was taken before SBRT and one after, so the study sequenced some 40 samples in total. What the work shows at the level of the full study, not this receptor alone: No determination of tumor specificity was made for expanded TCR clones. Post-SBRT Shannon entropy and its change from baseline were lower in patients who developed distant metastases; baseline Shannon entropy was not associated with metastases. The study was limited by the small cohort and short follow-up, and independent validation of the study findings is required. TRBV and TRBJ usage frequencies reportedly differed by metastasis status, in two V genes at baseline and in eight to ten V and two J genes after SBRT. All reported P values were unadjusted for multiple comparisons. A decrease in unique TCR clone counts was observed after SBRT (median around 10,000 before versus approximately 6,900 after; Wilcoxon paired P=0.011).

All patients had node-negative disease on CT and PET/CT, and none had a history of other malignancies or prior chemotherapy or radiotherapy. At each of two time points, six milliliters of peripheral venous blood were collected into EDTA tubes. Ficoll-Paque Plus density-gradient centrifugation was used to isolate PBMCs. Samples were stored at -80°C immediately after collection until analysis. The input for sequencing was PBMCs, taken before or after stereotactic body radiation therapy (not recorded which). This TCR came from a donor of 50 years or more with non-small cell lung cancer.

DNA sequence: TGTGCCAGCAGCTTATCCCTACAGGGTTTCACCCAATACGAGCAGTACTTC. It encodes CASSLSLQGFTQYEQYF. The chain was built from TRBV7-9 and TRBJ2-7, with a weak D call of TRBD1 (6 bases match). The CDR1 and CDR2 encoded by the germline V gene (reference sequence) are SEHNR and FQNEAQ. There are 17 amino acids in the CDR3, from cysteine to phenylalanine inclusive. Left in the record is the CDR3 DNA by itself, 51 bases read in frame from the first base. V and J lose 2 bases and 4 bases, and a span of 21 bases separates them.